This T cell receptor beta chain was sequenced during a study of OX40 agonist ivuxolimab in advanced cancers. For the study in its entirety: The costimulatory receptor OX40 (CD134) was targeted by ivuxolimab, a fully human IgG2 agonistic monoclonal antibody. Intravenous ivuxolimab was administered to patients every 2 weeks at six dose levels: 0.01, 0.1, 0.3, 1.5, 3 and 10 mg/kg. Among the approximately 50 dose-escalation patients, 19 had hepatocellular carcinoma, 15 or so melanoma, 9 renal cell carcinoma and 9 head and neck cancer. The dose-escalation cohort was 82.7% male with a mean age of around 62 years, ranging from 23 to 79. Prior anti-PD-1, anti-PD-L1 or anti-CTLA-4 therapy was permitted, and 40% of dose-escalation patients had received checkpoint inhibitors. Partial responses were achieved by three dose-escalation patients, of whom one had hepatocellular carcinoma and two had cutaneous melanoma. The purpose of peripheral TCRbeta sequencing was to test whether ivuxolimab changed TCR sequence diversity and led to clonal T-cell expansion. The paper reports the monotherapy dose-escalation portion (N ≈ 50 patients) of the phase I ivuxolimab trial.

Genomic DNA was extracted from sorted cells for sequencing of the TCRbeta CDR3 region. The immunoSEQ Assay was used for sequencing of TCRbeta CDR3 regions. Drawn from immuneACCESS, this table holds only the in-frame rearrangements with V and J called that TCRdb kept. Clones are partly lost; checked studies trace under half to an unresolved V gene and leave the rest unexplained. In this sample the table shows 50,000 to 65,000 clones, around 88% of which occur a single time. The ten largest account for about 0.62% of the sample. The trial excluded patients who had a history of autoimmune disease or who were on systemic immunosuppression. Peripheral blood for TCR sequencing was drawn from every dose cohort at baseline, at cycle 4 day 1 and at cycle 7 day 1. The samples were drawn from a first-in-human, open-label, multicenter phase I dose-escalation trial of ivuxolimab. The trial enrolled adults with locally advanced or metastatic head and neck squamous cell, hepatocellular, melanoma or renal cell carcinoma. CD4+ and CD8+ T cells were sorted separately from peripheral blood before TCR sequencing.

General conclusions and limits of the study: Antigen specificity was not determined for the clonally expanded peripheral T cells. After ivuxolimab, more expanded clones were found on average in CD8+ T cells than in CD4+ T cells. Partial responders in the 0.1-3.0 mg/kg groups had among the lowest normalized peripheral clonal expansion, especially among CD8+ T cells. At doses of 0.1 to 3.0 mg/kg, clonal expansion of both CD4+ and CD8+ blood T cells was observed from baseline to week 6. Low levels of normalized T-cell clonal expansion were also seen in some patients who did not respond.

CDR1 is given as LNHDA and CDR2 as SQIVND, both from the germline V gene (reference sequence). The CDR3 runs 19 amino acids, cysteine and phenylalanine included. CDR3 DNA only is kept here, 57 bases in frame from base 1. Compared with germline, V lacks 5 bases and J lacks 2 bases; bases without a gene match: 13. On this clone: Its antigen is not yet known. The input lacks base qualities; no much larger clone sits a single base away.

The receptor was isolated from an adult with an advanced solid tumor such as melanoma, head and neck, liver or kidney cancer. This chain is built from TRBV19 and TRBJ2-1; TRBD2 agrees with 12 junctional bases. The sequencing used CD4+ or CD8+ T cells sorted from blood, collected in a trial of the OX40 agonist ivuxolimab. The DNA sequence is given as TGTGCCAGTAGTCCATTGGGGTCTAGCGGGAGGGCCCCCTACAATGAGCAGTTCTTC. This codes for CASSPLGSSGRAPYNEQFF.